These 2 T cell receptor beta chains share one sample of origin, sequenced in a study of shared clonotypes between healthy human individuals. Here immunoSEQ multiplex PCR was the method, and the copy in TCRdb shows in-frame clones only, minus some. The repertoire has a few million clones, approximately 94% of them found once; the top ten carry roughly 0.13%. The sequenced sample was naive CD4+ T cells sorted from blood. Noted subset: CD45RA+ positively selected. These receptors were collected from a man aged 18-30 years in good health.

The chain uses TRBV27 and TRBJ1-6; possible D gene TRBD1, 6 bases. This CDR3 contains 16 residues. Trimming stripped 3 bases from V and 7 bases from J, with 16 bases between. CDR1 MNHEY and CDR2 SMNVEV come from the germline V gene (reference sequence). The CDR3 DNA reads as TGTGCCAGCAGTTTTCGGGGGCTCCAGGGGAATTCACCCCTCCACTTT. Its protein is CASSFRGLQGNSPLHF.

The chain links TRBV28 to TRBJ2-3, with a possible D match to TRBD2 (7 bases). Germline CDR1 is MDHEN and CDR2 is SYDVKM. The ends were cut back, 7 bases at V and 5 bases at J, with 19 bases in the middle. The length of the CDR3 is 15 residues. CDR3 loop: CASTKRGGAQDTQYF. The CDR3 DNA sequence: TGTGCCAGCACCAAAAGGGGGGGGGCCCAAGATACGCAGTATTTT.